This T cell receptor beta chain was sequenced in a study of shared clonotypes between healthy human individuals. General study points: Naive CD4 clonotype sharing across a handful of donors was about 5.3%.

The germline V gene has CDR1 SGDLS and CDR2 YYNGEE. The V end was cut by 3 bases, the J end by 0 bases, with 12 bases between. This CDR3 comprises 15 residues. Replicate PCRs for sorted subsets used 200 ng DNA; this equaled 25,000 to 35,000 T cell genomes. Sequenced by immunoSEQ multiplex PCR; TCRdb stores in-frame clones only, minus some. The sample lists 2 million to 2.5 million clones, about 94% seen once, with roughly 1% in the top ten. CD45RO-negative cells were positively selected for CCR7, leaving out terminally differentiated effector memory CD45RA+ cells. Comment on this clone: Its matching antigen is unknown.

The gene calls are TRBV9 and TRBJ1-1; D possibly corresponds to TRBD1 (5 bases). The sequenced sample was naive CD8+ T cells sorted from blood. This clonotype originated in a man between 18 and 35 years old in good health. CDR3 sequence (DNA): TGTGCCAGCAGCGACGGGGCAGGGATGAACACTGAAGCTTTCTTT. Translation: CASSDGAGMNTEAFF.